Listed here are 24 T cell receptor beta chains from one sample, sequenced in a study of cytomegalovirus exposure and HLA in healthy donors. In the PCR, 60 Vbeta and 13 Jbeta primers were used. Only in-frame clones appear in the TCRdb table, and some are missing; sequencing was by immunoSEQ multiplex PCR. The sample yields around 120,000 clones, about 80% seen once. Sequencing used PBMCs. These receptors all stem from a human donor in good health.

CDR3 sequence reads: CASSLGRLGLAGGHTDTQYF. The CDR3, as DNA: TGTGCCAGCAGCTTAGGAAGATTGGGACTAGCGGGGGGTCACACAGATACGCAGTATTTT. The chain is built from TRBV11-3 and TRBJ2-3, with 15 bases fitting TRBD2. Looked up from germline, CDR1 is SGHNT and CDR2 is YENEEA. V shed 1 base, J shed 2 bases, and the junction held 10 bases outside the gene matches. The CDR3 totals 20 residues.

The DNA for the CDR3 is TGTGCCAGCCTACCCCGGGACAGGGGGCTTAATGGCTACACCTTC. This translates into CASLPRDRGLNGYTF. V gene TRBV6-5 combines with J gene TRBJ1-2; TRBD1 agrees at 12 bases. Unmatched junction bases numbered 10, after V lost 8 bases and J lost 6 bases. CDR1 is MNHEY, CDR2 SVGAGI, per germline. The CDR3 totals 15 residues.

This chain's CDR3 is CASSQGPSYEQYF. CDR3 nucleotide sequence: TGTGCCAGTAGCCAGGGGCCATCCTACGAGCAGTACTTC. The chain joins TRBV6-5 to TRBJ2-5, with a tentative D call TRBD1 (6 bases). The J call is doubtful: the DNA matches TRBJ2-7 better. This CDR3 spans 13 amino acids. Germline assignment: CDR1 MNHEY and CDR2 SVGAGI.

The gene calls are TRBV4-1 and TRBJ1-4, with D perhaps matching TRBD1 (5 bases). V was clipped by 5 bases and J by 7 bases, with 17 bases between them. In germline, CDR1 is MGHRA, CDR2 YSYEKL. The CDR3 contains 15 residues. CDR3 coding DNA: TGCGCCAGCAGCACTTTCCAGGGATCAGGTGAAAAACTGTTTTTT. Translation: CASSTFQGSGEKLFF.

This clone was counted a few times. The V gene is TRBV29-1, the J gene TRBJ1-1; the D is unclear. The CDR3 loop spans 13 amino acids. Trimming removed 4 bases from V and 0 bases from J, with 9 bases in between. In germline, CDR1 is SQVTM, CDR2 ANQGSEA. This CDR3 is CSVVTAMNTEAFF. CDR3 DNA sequence: TGCAGCGTTGTAACCGCGATGAACACTGAAGCTTTCTTT.

The CDR3 reads CASSNSIGANTIYF. The CDR3, as DNA: TGTGCCAGCAGTAATTCTATTGGGGCAAACACCATATATTTT. The chain has TRBV27 and TRBJ1-3, with D perhaps matching TRBD1 (5 bases). Germline-derived CDR1 and CDR2 are MNHEY and SMNVEV (reference sequence). V lost 5 bases and J lost 6, with 14 bases in between. This CDR3 region has 14 residues.

This clone turned up a few times. The chain couples TRBV28 to TRBJ1-4, with D possibly TRBD1 on 5 matching bases. CDR1 and CDR2 from the germline V gene are MDHEN and SYDVKM. CDR3 size: 13 residues. Trimming removed 2 bases at V and 5 bases at J, with 6 bases between. CDR3 nucleotide sequence: TGTGCCAGCAGTTTAGGGGGGAATGAAAAACTGTTTTTT. Its translation is CASSLGGNEKLFF.

CDR3 amino acids: CASSLRLAGGLKTQYF. CDR3 coding DNA: TGTGCCAGCAGTTTGAGACTAGCGGGGGGGCTTAAGACCCAGTACTTC. This chain links TRBV6-5 with TRBJ2-5, with 14 bases that match TRBD2. Germline V CDR1 and CDR2: MNHEY, SVGAGI. V shed 4 bases and J 6 bases; nucleotides not matched to a gene: 7. The CDR3 extends over 16 amino acids.

Of note for this clone: The junction does not match germline at one end; this may be a read error. The V call is TRBV4-1, the J call TRBJ1-1, with a tentative D call TRBD1 (5 bases). Germline V gene sequence: CDR1 MGHRA, CDR2 YSYEKL. The length of the CDR3 is 13 residues. The CDR3 sequence is CASSQDLGHRAFF. DNA of the CDR3: TGTGCCAGCAGCCAAGATCTAGGACATCGCGCTTTCTTT.

This chain joins TRBV4-1 and TRBJ1-2; 10 nucleotides agree with TRBD1. The germline V gene encodes CDR1 MGHRA and CDR2 YSYEKL. Germline trimming cut 0 bases from V and 6 bases from J; bases unmatched to any gene: 4. CDR3 length: 15 residues. The CDR3 DNA reads TGCGCCAGCAGCCAAGATCAGACAGGGGGCGATGGCTACACCTTC. This encodes CASSQDQTGGDGYTF.

The genes are TRBV18 and TRBJ2-1, with TRBD2 matching 10 bases. CDR1 and CDR2 from the germline V gene are KGHSH and LQKENI. V dropped 2 bases and J dropped 3; count of bases not matched to a gene: 1. This CDR3 is 15 amino acids long. CDR3 sequence: CASSPSSGSYNEQFF. CDR3 DNA sequence: TGTGCCAGCTCACCATCTAGCGGGAGCTACAATGAGCAGTTCTTC.

The chain employs TRBV7-9 and TRBJ2-1; TRBD1 matches 7 bases. Germline assignment: CDR1 SEHNR and CDR2 FQNEAQ (reference sequence). The CDR3 length is 15 residues. The trim removed 5 bases at V and 2 bases at J, leaving 6 bases unmatched. The CDR3 DNA reads as TGTGCCAGCAGCACCCGACAGGGCACCTACAATGAGCAGTTCTTC. Encoded protein: CASSTRQGTYNEQFF. Full variable domain (rest looked up from reference TRBV7-9 and TRBJ2-1): DTGVSQNPRHKITKRGQNVTFRCDPISEHNRLYWYRQTLGQGPEFLTYFQNEAQLEKSRLLSDRFSAERPKGSFSTLEIQRTEQGDSAMYLCASSTRQGTYNEQFFGPGTRLTVL.

This clone was recorded once. The V gene is TRBV5-8, the J gene TRBJ2-1; no clear D. Trimming stripped 0 bases from V and 4 bases from J, with 17 bases between. The germline CDR1 and CDR2 sequences are SGHTS and YDEGEE. CDR3 size: 17 residues. The DNA of the CDR3 is TGTGCCAGCAGCTTGGAATTAAGCCTCTTGTCGTACAATGAGCAGTTCTTC. It codes for CASSLELSLLSYNEQFF.

This sequence joins TRBV6-1 and TRBJ1-1; no definite D call. V gave up 2 bases and J gave up 4 bases, with 26 bases separating them. Germline V lookup: CDR1 MNHNS, CDR2 SASEGT. This CDR3 comprises 19 residues. The CDR3 DNA reads as TGTGCCAGCAGTGAATCCGTAGGAGGGTCCATCGGATTTATCACTGAAGCTTTCTTT. Its translation is CASSESVGGSIGFITEAFF.

The chain combines TRBV21-1 with TRBJ1-3; TRBD1, the table's D call, lacks a check against the DNA. TRBV21-1 has pseudogene status. This CDR3 is 14 amino acids long. The DNA of the CDR3 is TGTGCCAGCAGCAAAAGGTCAGGGGTGTACACCATATATTTT. This translates into CASSKRSGVYTIYF.

Concerning this clone itself: Because the CDR3 is missing its conserved closing phenylalanine or tryptophan, this is likely a read error. The limits of the CDR3 on the DNA are not certain, so only TCRdb's listed CDR3 is given. The chain employs TRBV6-5 and TRBJ1-2; TRBD1, the D gene given by the table, was not confirmed from the DNA. The CDR3 totals 14 residues, both ends included. The germline gives CDR1 MNHEY, CDR2 SVGAGI. Here the CDR3 reads CASSQRDRGRLSCE.

V gene TRBV7-2 combines with J gene TRBJ2-1, with 8 bases that match TRBD2. The CDR3 length is 16 residues. The germline V gene encodes CDR1 SGHTA and CDR2 FQGNSA. V lost 1 base to trimming and J lost 2 bases; unmatched junction nucleotides: 4. The CDR3 loop reads CASSLGPGGAYNEQFF. The CDR3 DNA reads as TGTGCCAGCAGCTTAGGCCCGGGGGGGGCCTACAATGAGCAGTTCTTC. The full variable domain, completed using reference TRBV7-2 and TRBJ2-1, is GAGVSQSPSNKVTEKGKDVELRCDPISGHTALYWYRQSLGQGLEFLIYFQGNSAPDKSGLPSDRFSAERTGGSVSTLTIQRTQQEDSAVYLCASSLGPGGAYNEQFFGPGTRLTVL.

The rearrangement uses TRBV4-2 and TRBJ2-7, with 8 positions matching TRBD2. Germline trimming cut 2 bases from V and 2 bases from J; bases unmatched to any gene: 8. The CDR3 totals 16 residues. Germline CDR1 is LGHNA and CDR2 is YNFKEQ. CDR3 in DNA: TGTGCCAGCAGCCAAATAAGCGGGGGCTCCACCTACGAGCAGTACTTC. It codes for CASSQISGGSTYEQYF.

CDR3 sequence: CASSVSTTSTDTQYF. The CDR3 DNA is TGTGCCAGCAGCGTGAGTACGACTAGCACAGATACGCAGTATTTT. The chain recombines TRBV9 with TRBJ2-3; no reliable D call. The germline V and J ends were trimmed by 2 bases and 0 bases, with 10 bases remaining between them. CDR1 and CDR2 (germline): SGDLS, YYNGEE. The CDR3 runs 15 residues.

The chain recombines TRBV2 with TRBJ2-2; TRBD2 aligns across 9 bases. This CDR3 is 16 amino acids long. J was trimmed by 6 bases and V by 6 bases; bases with no gene match: 11. Per the germline V gene, CDR1 is SNHLY and CDR2 is FYNNEI. The CDR3 nucleotides read TGTGCCAGCAGGGGTCCCGGCGGGGGGGCCGCCGGGGAGCTGTTTTTT. This translates into CASRGPGGGAAGELFF.

In this sample, this clone turned up a few times. The V and J genes are TRBV10-3 and TRBJ2-3; D call uncertain. The CDR3 extends over 14 amino acids. V dropped 6 bases and J dropped 0 bases, with 10 bases sitting between them. The germline gives CDR1 ENHRY, CDR2 SYGVKD. CDR3 in DNA: TGTGCCATCAGCATCGAGCCTAGCACAGATACGCAGTATTTT. It yields the protein CAISIEPSTDTQYF.

The V gene is TRBV5-8, the J gene TRBJ2-3; 9 bases are a match to TRBD2. CDR3 length: 15 amino acids. Per the germline V gene, CDR1 is SGHTS and CDR2 is YDEGEE. The V gene end was trimmed by 4 bases and the J gene end by 2 bases; junction bases not matched to a gene: 5. The DNA for the CDR3 is TGTGCCAGCAGCCAAGCGGGGGGTCCCACAGATACGCAGTATTTT. The encoded protein is CASSQAGGPTDTQYF.

V usage is TRBV18 and J usage is TRBJ2-7; D uncertain. Between the trimmed V and J ends, which lost 0 bases and 6 bases, there was a span of 9 bases. The germline V gene encodes CDR1 KGHSH and CDR2 LQKENI. The CDR3 extends over 13 amino acids. This CDR3 reads CASSPPDFSEQYF. The CDR3 DNA is TGTGCCAGCTCACCACCAGACTTTAGCGAGCAGTACTTC.

The rearrangement joins TRBV2 to TRBJ2-1; 9 bases agree with TRBD2. CDR1 SNHLY and CDR2 FYNNEI come from the germline V gene. Trimming at V came to 3 bases and at J to 7 bases, leaving 10 bases not matched to a gene. CDR3 length equals 16 residues. The CDR3 is CASSEPGLASSNEQFF. DNA of the CDR3: TGTGCCAGCAGTGAGCCGGGACTAGCCTCATCAAATGAGCAGTTCTTC.